The 22 T cell receptor beta chains reported below all come from one sample, sequenced in a study of PD-1 blockade in classical Hodgkin lymphoma. Relapse was seen in all patients after autologous stem cell transplantation, and brentuximab vedotin exposure was variable. The CD4+ T cells used were purified from thawed PBMCs through magnetic negative selection. The data were produced by immunoSEQ multiplex PCR, yet TCRdb's version contains in-frame clones alone and is incomplete. Of tens of thousands of clones listed, 80% to 95% are singletons. The sequences come from CD4+ T cells from blood, collected at baseline. The receptor set was obtained from a human donor with classical Hodgkin lymphoma.

V usage is TRBV5-6 and J usage is TRBJ2-7; possible D gene TRBD2, 5 bases. The CDR3 is made up of 15 amino acids. Germline values: CDR1 SGHDT, CDR2 YYEEEE. Deletions cut 1 base from V and 2 bases from J, with 13 bases between. This chain's CDR3 is CASSLPRGPAYEQYF. The CDR3 DNA sequence: TGTGCCAGCAGCTTGCCCCGGGGTCCTGCCTACGAGCAGTACTTC. Complete variable domain (other parts from reference TRBV5-6 and TRBJ2-7): DAGVTQSPTHLIKTRGQQVTLRCSPKSGHDTVSWYQQALGQGPQFIFQYYEEEERQRGNFPDRFSGHQFPNYSSELNVNALLLGDSALYLCASSLPRGPAYEQYFGPGTRLTVT.

The CDR3 spells CASSSGTPNTEAFF. CDR3 bases: TGTGCCAGCAGTTCCGGGACACCAAACACTGAAGCTTTCTTT. V is TRBV28 and J is TRBJ1-1; D is perhaps TRBD1 (6 bases). CDR1 is MDHEN and CDR2 is SYDVKM in the germline V gene. V was clipped by 4 bases and J by 2 bases, with 11 bases between them. The CDR3 is 14 residues long.

This clone has just one count. The CDR3 here is CASSLPPDRADRTNEKLFF. DNA for the CDR3: TGTGCCAGCAGCTTACCCCCGGACAGGGCCGATAGAACTAATGAAAAACTGTTTTTT. The rearrangement links TRBV28 to TRBJ1-4, with TRBD1 identical over 8 bases. Germline lookup yields CDR1 MDHEN and CDR2 SYDVKM. Germline trimming cut 6 bases from V and 1 base from J; bases unmatched to any gene: 16. CDR3 length: 19 residues.

V and J are TRBV28 and TRBJ2-7, with TRBD1 matching 9 bases. The V gene end was trimmed by 5 bases and the J gene end by 0 bases; junction bases not matched to a gene: 2. This CDR3 spans 14 amino acids. The germline gives CDR1 MDHEN, CDR2 SYDVKM. The CDR3 region is CASSGTGISYEQYF. As DNA, the CDR3 is TGTGCCAGCAGTGGGACAGGGATCTCCTACGAGCAGTACTTC.

The chain links TRBV10-2 to TRBJ2-7; D gene unclear. The CDR3 spans 13 residues. V shed 6 bases and J shed 5 bases, with 14 bases lying between them. Looked up from germline, CDR1 is WSHSY and CDR2 is SAAADI. This CDR3 is CASRPVGPNEQYF. For the CDR3, the DNA is TGCGCCAGCAGACCGGTCGGGCCGAACGAGCAGTACTTC.

The rearrangement joins TRBV10-2 to TRBJ2-7; D is ambiguous. Trimming left V 2 bases short and J 6 bases short, with 8 bases between. This CDR3 region has 12 residues. Looked up from germline, CDR1 is WSHSY and CDR2 is SAAADI. The CDR3 spells CASSEGFLEQYF. The CDR3 DNA sequence: TGCGCCAGCAGTGAGGGGTTTCTCGAGCAGTACTTC.

The chain uses TRBV4-1 and TRBJ2-7; possibly TRBD2 for D (5 bases). Trimming removed 0 bases at V and 2 bases at J, with 11 bases between. Germline V gene lookup returns CDR1 MGHRA and CDR2 YSYEKL. This CDR3 is 15 amino acids long. CDR3 nucleotides: TGCGCCAGCAGCCAAGAGCCGAGGGCAACCTACGAGCAGTACTTC. Encoded protein: CASSQEPRATYEQYF.

The rearrangement links TRBV2 to TRBJ2-3; D unclear. Trimming shortened V by 8 bases and J by 6 bases, and 9 bases separated the two germline ends. This CDR3 is 11 amino acids long. The germline V gene has CDR1 SNHLY and CDR2 FYNNEI. CDR3 nucleotides: TGTGCCAGCGTCGGTTGGGATACGCAGTATTTT. It specifies CASVGWDTQYF.

This chain uses TRBV6-5 with TRBJ2-1; D might be TRBD1 (5 bases). Germline V gene lookup returns CDR1 MNHEY and CDR2 SVGAGI. V lost 1 base and J lost 4, with 14 bases in between. This CDR3 contains 16 residues. The CDR3 spells CASSYWGQGWYNEQFF. For the CDR3, the DNA is TGTGCCAGCAGTTACTGGGGCCAAGGGTGGTACAATGAGCAGTTCTTC.

The chain carries TRBV28 and TRBJ2-7, with D unresolved. Looked up from germline, CDR1 is MDHEN and CDR2 is SYDVKM. This CDR3 comprises 16 residues. V lost 7 bases and J lost 0, with 19 bases in between. DNA of the CDR3: TGTGCCAGCAAAGCCCAACGGACGCCAGGCTCCTACGAGCAGTACTTC. Translation: CASKAQRTPGSYEQYF.

The chain employs TRBV14 and TRBJ1-1, with TRBD1 identical over 7 bases. With V trimmed by 0 bases and J by 3 bases, 16 bases remained unmatched. Germline CDR1 SGHDN, CDR2 FVKESK. The CDR3 extends over 19 amino acids. The CDR3 region has the DNA TGTGCCAGCAGCCAAGAACCAGGGACAGCCAGAGGCCAAGACACTGAAGCTTTCTTT. As protein: CASSQEPGTARGQDTEAFF.

The chain is built from TRBV7-3 and TRBJ1-2; TRBD1 agrees at 8 bases. The CDR3 is 15 amino acids. Germline lookup yields CDR1 SGHTA and CDR2 FQGTGA. Trimming removed 0 bases from V and 5 bases from J; junction bases left unmatched: 5. The CDR3 sequence: CASSLTPDRAYGYTF. The CDR3 DNA follows: TGTGCCAGCAGCTTAACCCCGGACAGGGCTTATGGCTACACCTTC.

V gene TRBV5-4 combines with J gene TRBJ2-1; D possibly uses TRBD1 or TRBD2 (5 bases each). V lost 4 bases and J 9 bases, leaving 20 bases between the germline ends. Germline V lookup: CDR1 SGHNT, CDR2 YYREEE (reference sequence). This CDR3 comprises 15 residues. CDR3 region: CASSASGTAWGEQFF. The CDR3 nucleotides read TGTGCCAGCAGCGCCTCCGGGACGGCTTGGGGTGAGCAGTTCTTC.

The chain recombines TRBV28 with TRBJ1-5, with 8 positions matching TRBD1. Unmatched junction bases numbered 5, after V lost 8 bases and J lost 2 bases. CDR3 size: 14 residues. CDR1 is MDHEN and CDR2 is SYDVKM in the germline V gene. In nucleotides, the CDR3 is TGTGCCAGCGTTAAGACAGGGGGCAATCAGCCCCAGCATTTT. Its protein is CASVKTGGNQPQHF.

In this sample, this clone turned up once. V is TRBV19 and J is TRBJ2-5; tentative D call: TRBD2 (7 bases). The germline V gene encodes CDR1 LNHDA and CDR2 SQIVND (reference sequence). The CDR3 has 13 residues. Trimming took off 5 bases at V and 5 bases at J, with 12 bases between the two ends. CDR3 residues: CASSEGGSETQYF. The CDR3 DNA follows: TGTGCCAGTAGTGAGGGGGGGTCGGAGACCCAGTACTTC.

The rearrangement uses TRBV5-1 and TRBJ2-7; a weak D match, TRBD1 (6 bases). There are 14 residues in the CDR3. Trimming removed 4 bases from V and 3 bases from J, with 14 bases in between. CDR1 and CDR2 (germline): SGHRS, YFSETQ. The CDR3, as DNA: TGCGCCAGCAGCCAGACCGGGACAAACTACGAGCAGTACTTC. Protein: CASSQTGTNYEQYF. Together with reference TRBV5-1 and TRBJ2-7, the CDR3 gives the full variable domain: KAGVTQTPRYLIKTRGQQVTLSCSPISGHRSVSWYQQTPGQGLQFLFEYFSETQRNKGNFPGRFSGRQFSNSRSEMNVSTLELGDSALYLCASSQTGTNYEQYFGPGTRLTVT.

The chain joins TRBV7-6 to TRBJ2-3, with a tentative D call TRBD2 (6 bases). The V gene lost 5 bases and the J gene lost 0 bases, with 15 bases spanning the gap. CDR3 size: 16 residues. Germline V gene data show CDR1 as SGHVS and CDR2 as FNYEAQ. The DNA of the CDR3 is TGTGCCAGCAGCCTCGGGAGTCGATCTAGCACAGATACGCAGTATTTT. Amino acids: CASSLGSRSSTDTQYF.

The CDR3 region is CASSLTGLAGSSGELFF. The CDR3, as DNA: TGCGCCAGCAGCTTGACGGGACTAGCGGGGAGTTCCGGGGAGCTGTTTTTT. The chain is built from TRBV5-1 and TRBJ2-2; 13 bases align to TRBD2. V gave up 1 base and J gave up 6 bases; unmatched junction bases: 6. This CDR3 contains 17 residues. In germline, CDR1 is SGHRS, CDR2 YFSETQ.

V is TRBV27 and J is TRBJ1-6; a weak D match, TRBD1 (6 bases). Per germline, CDR1 MNHEY and CDR2 SMNVEV (reference sequence). Between the trimmed V and J ends, which lost 4 bases and 7 bases, there was a span of 8 bases. The CDR3 length is 13 residues. The CDR3 bases are TGTGCCAGCAGTTGGCAGGGGAATTCACCCCTCCACTTT. This codes for CASSWQGNSPLHF.

J is TRBJ2-7 and V is TRBV5-4, with D perhaps TRBD1 (6 bases). The CDR3 runs to 15 residues. The germline V and J ends were trimmed by 0 bases and 2 bases, with 12 bases remaining between them. Germline assignment: CDR1 SGHNT and CDR2 YYREEE (reference sequence). Here the CDR3 reads CASSLGTEITYEQYF. DNA for the CDR3: TGTGCCAGCAGCTTGGGGACAGAAATAACCTACGAGCAGTACTTC.

The V and J genes are TRBV5-1 and TRBJ2-1; TRBD2 agrees at 7 bases. The V gene end was trimmed by 5 bases and the J gene end by 1 base; junction bases not matched to a gene: 9. This CDR3 region has 16 residues. CDR1 is SGHRS and CDR2 is YFSETQ in the germline V gene. The CDR3 spells CASSQSGAGSYNEQFF. The CDR3 coding sequence is TGCGCCAGCAGTCAAAGCGGGGCGGGGTCCTACAATGAGCAGTTCTTC.

The chain joins TRBV30 to TRBJ2-2, with D maybe TRBD1 (6 bases). Trimming cost V 3 bases and J 1 base, with 12 bases left between them. This CDR3 spans 15 amino acids. Germline CDR1 reads GTSNPN; CDR2 reads SVGIG (reference sequence). The CDR3 region has the DNA TGTGCCTGGAGAACAGGGTCACTGAACACCGGGGAGCTGTTTTTT. This translates into CAWRTGSLNTGELFF.